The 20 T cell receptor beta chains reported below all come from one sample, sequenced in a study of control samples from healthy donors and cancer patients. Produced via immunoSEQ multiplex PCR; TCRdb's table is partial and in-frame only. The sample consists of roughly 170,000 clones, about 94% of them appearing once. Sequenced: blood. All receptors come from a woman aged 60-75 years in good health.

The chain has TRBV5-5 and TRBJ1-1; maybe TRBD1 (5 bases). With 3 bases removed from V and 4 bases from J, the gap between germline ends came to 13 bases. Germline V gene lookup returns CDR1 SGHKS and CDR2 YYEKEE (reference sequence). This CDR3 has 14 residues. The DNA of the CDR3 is TGTGCCAGCAGCTCCCACGGGGGGATCACTGAAGCTTTCTTT. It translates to CASSSHGGITEAFF.

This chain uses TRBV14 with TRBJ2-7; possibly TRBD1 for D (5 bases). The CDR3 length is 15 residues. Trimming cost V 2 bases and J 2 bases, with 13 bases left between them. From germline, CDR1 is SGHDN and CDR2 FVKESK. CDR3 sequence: CASSQRIQGTYEQYF. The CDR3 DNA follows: TGTGCCAGCAGCCAAAGAATTCAGGGCACCTACGAGCAGTACTTC.

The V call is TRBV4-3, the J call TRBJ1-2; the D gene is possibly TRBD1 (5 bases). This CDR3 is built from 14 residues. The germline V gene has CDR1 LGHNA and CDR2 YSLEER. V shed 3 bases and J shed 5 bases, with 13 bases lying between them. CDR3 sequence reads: CASSQGTVEYGYTF. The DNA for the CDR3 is TGCGCCAGCAGCCAGGGGACGGTGGAATATGGCTACACCTTC.

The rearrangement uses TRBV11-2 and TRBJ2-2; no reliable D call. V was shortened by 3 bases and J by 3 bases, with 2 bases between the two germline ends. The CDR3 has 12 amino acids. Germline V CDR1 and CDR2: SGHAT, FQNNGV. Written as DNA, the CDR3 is TGTGCCAGCAGCTTGTACACCGGGGAGCTGTTTTTT. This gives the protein CASSLYTGELFF.

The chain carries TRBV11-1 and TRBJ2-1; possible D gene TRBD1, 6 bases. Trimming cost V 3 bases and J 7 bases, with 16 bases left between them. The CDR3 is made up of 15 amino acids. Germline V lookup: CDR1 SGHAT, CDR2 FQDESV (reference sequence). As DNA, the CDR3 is TGTGCCAGCAGCTTTTCGGACAGCGGAAGGAATGAGCAGTTCTTC. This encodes CASSFSDSGRNEQFF.

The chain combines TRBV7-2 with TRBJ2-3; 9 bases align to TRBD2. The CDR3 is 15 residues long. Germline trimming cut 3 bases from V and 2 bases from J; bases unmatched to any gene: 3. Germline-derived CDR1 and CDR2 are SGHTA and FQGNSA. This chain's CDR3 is CASSLAGGHTDTQYF. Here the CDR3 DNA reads TGTGCCAGCAGCTTGGCGGGGGGGCACACAGATACGCAGTATTTT.

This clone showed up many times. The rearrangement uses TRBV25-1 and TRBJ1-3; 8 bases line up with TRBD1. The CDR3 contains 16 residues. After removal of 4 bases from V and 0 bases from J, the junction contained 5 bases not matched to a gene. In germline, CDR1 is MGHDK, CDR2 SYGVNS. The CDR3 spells CASSARTGSSGNTIYF. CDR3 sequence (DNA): TGTGCCAGCAGTGCCCGGACAGGGAGCTCTGGAAACACCATATATTTT.

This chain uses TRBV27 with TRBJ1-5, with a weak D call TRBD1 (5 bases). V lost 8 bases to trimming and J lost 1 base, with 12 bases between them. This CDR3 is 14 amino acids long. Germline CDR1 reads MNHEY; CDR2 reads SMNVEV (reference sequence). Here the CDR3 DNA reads TGTGCCAGCTCGCCCGGGGACAGCAATCAGCCCCAGCATTTT. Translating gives CASSPGDSNQPQHF.

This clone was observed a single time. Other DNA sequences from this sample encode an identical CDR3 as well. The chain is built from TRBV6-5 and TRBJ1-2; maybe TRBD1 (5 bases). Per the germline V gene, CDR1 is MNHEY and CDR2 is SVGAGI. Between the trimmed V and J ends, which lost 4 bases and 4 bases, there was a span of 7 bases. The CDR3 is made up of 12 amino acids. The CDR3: CASSSGTYGYTF. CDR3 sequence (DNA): TGTGCCAGCAGTTCCGGGACCTATGGCTACACCTTC.

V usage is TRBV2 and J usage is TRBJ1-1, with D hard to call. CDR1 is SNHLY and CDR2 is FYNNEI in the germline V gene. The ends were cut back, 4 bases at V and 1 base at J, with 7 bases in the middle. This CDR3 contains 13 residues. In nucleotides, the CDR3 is TGTGCCAGCAGTGGGATCCGGAACACTGAAGCTTTCTTT. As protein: CASSGIRNTEAFF.

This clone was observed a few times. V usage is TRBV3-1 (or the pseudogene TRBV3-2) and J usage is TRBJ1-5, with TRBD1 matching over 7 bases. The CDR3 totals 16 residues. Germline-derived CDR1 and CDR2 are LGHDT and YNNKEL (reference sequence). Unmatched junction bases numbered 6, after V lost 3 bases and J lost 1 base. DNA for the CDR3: TGTGCCAGCAGCCAGCTCCGGGACAGAAGCAATCAGCCCCAGCATTTT. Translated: CASSQLRDRSNQPQHF.

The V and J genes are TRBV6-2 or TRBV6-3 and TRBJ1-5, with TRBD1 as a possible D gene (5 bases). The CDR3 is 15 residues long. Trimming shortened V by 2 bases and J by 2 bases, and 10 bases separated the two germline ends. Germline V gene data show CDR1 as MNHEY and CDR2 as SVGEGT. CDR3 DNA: TGTGCCAGCAGTTACGGGGGGGTTCGCAATCAGCCCCAGCATTTT. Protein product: CASSYGGVRNQPQHF.

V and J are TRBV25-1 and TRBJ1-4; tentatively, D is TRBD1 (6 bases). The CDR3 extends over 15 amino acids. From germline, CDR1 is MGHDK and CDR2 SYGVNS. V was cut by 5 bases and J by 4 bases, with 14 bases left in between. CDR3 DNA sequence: TGTGCCAGCAGTCCCCGGACAGCCGGTAATGAAAAACTGTTTTTT. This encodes CASSPRTAGNEKLFF.

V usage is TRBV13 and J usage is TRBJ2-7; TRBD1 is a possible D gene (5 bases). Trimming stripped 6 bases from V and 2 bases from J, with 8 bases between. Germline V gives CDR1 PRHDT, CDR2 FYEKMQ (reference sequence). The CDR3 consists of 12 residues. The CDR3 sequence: CASRGDTYEQYF. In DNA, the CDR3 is TGTGCCAGCAGAGGGGATACCTACGAGCAGTACTTC.

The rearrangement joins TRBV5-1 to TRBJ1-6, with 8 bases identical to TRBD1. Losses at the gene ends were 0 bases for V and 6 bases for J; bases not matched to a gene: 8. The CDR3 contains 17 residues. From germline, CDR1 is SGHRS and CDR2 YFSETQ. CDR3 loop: CASSLVVGQGSNSPLHF. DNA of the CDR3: TGCGCCAGCAGCTTGGTTGTCGGACAGGGCTCTAATTCACCCCTCCACTTT.

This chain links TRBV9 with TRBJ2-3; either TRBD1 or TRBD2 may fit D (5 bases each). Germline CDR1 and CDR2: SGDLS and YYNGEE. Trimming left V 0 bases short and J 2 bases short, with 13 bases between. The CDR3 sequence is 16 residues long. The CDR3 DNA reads TGTGCCAGCAGCGTAGGGGGACGGGGTTTCACAGATACGCAGTATTTT. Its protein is CASSVGGRGFTDTQYF.

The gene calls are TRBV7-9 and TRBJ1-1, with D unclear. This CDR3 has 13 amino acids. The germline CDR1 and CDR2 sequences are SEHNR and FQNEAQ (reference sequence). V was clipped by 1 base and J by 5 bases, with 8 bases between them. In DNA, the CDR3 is TGTGCCAGCAGCTTAGAAGCTGCGACTGAAGCTTTCTTT. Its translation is CASSLEAATEAFF.

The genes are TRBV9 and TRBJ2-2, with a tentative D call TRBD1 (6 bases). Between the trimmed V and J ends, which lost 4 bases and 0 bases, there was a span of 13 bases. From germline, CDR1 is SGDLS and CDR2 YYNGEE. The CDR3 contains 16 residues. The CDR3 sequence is CASSLTGLSNTGELFF. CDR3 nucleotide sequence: TGTGCCAGCAGCCTGACAGGCCTCTCGAACACCGGGGAGCTGTTTTTT.

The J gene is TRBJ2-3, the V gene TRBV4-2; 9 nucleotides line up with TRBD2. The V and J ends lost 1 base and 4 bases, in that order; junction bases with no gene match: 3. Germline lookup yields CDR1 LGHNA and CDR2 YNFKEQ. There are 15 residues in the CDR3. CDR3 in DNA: TGTGCCAGCAGCCAAGTTTTAGCGGGGGCAGATACGCAGTATTTT. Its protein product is CASSQVLAGADTQYF.

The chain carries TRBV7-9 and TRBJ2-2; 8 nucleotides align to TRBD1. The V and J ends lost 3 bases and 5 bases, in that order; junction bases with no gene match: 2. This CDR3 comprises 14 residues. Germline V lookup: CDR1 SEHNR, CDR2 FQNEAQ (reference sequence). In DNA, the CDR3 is TGTGCCAGCAGCTTCACAGGGGGGACCGGGGAGCTGTTTTTT. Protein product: CASSFTGGTGELFF.